The next 29 T cell receptor beta chains were all read from a single sample in a study of blood T cell repertoires in COVID-19 (TCRdb year 2020). The library was produced with the immunoSEQ multiplex PCR assay. Here the immuneACCESS table is served through TCRdb, limited to in-frame sequences with V and J called. Missing clones are a known gap in these copies; in checked studies unresolved V genes cover under half, and the rest lacks a known reason. The sample records 35,000 to 50,000 clones, approximately 80% of which are singletons. The top ten hold around 24% of the sample. The sequenced sample was peripheral blood. These receptors were collected from a human donor with acute or convalescent COVID-19. The donor label of this sample is uncertain.

The CDR3 sequence is CASSIGTSGSGGELFF. Here the CDR3 DNA reads TGTGCCAGTAGTATCGGGACTAGCGGGAGTGGAGGGGAGCTGTTTTTT. The chain carries TRBV19 and TRBJ2-2; 14 bases fit TRBD2. Germline trimming cut 3 bases from V and 8 bases from J; bases unmatched to any gene: 5. Germline loops: CDR1 LNHDA, CDR2 SQIVND (reference sequence). This CDR3 spans 16 amino acids.

This clone rates as medium-sized. The V call is TRBV5-4, the J call TRBJ2-2; D is perhaps TRBD1 (6 bases). CDR1 and CDR2 from the germline V gene are SGHNT and YYREEE (reference sequence). The length of the CDR3 is 17 residues. The V end lost 1 base, the J end lost 0 bases, and 13 bases lay between the germline ends. The CDR3: CASSLLQGLANTGELFF. Written as DNA, the CDR3 is TGTGCCAGCAGCTTGTTACAGGGTTTAGCGAACACCGGGGAGCTGTTTTTT.

The chain uses TRBV7-2 and TRBJ2-7; no clear D gene. V lost 4 bases to trimming and J lost 6 bases, with 13 bases between them. The CDR3 spans 13 residues. Looked up from germline, CDR1 is SGHTA and CDR2 is FQGNSA. The CDR3 DNA is TGTGCCAGCAGCTCCGCGGTCCCGGCCGAGCAGTACTTC. This sequence encodes CASSSAVPAEQYF.

CDR3 sequence (DNA): TGTGCCAGCAGCGGGGGACTAGCGGGAGCATTCACCGGGGAGCTGTTTTTT. Its translation is CASSGGLAGAFTGELFF. The rearrangement joins TRBV9 to TRBJ2-2, with 14 bases lining up with TRBD2. The CDR3 extends over 17 amino acids. Per germline, CDR1 SGDLS and CDR2 YYNGEE. Trimming removed 3 bases from V and 4 bases from J; junction bases left unmatched: 5. The complete variable domain, with remaining parts taken from reference TRBV9 and TRBJ2-2, reads DSGVTQTPKHLITATGQRVTLRCSPRSGDLSVYWYQQSLDQGLQFLIQYYNGEERAKGNILERFSAQQFPDLHSELNLSSLELGDSALYFCASSGGLAGAFTGELFFGEGSRLTVL.

Concerning this clone: Germline is not matched at one junction end, which may reflect a read error. The CDR3, as DNA: TGTGCTAGCAGCTTGAATCTAGCGGGGGGGTCAGATACGCAGTATTTT. Its translation is CASSLNLAGGSDTQYF. This rearrangement joins TRBV7-7 to TRBJ2-3, with TRBD2 matching over 12 bases. This CDR3 is built from 16 residues. Germline CDR1 SSHAT, CDR2 FNYEAQ (reference sequence).

This chain uses TRBV18 with TRBJ1-4, with D tentatively TRBD1 (5 bases). The germline V gene has CDR1 KGHSH and CDR2 LQKENI. CDR3 length: 15 residues. Deletions cut 6 bases from V and 7 bases from J, with 18 bases between. CDR3 protein: CASSRQTPRSEKLFF. DNA for the CDR3: TGTGCCAGCTCTCGACAGACACCGAGGTCTGAAAAACTGTTTTTT.

The V and J genes are TRBV27 and TRBJ1-6; the match to TRBD1 covers 9 bases. The CDR3 totals 16 residues. J was trimmed by 7 bases and V by 5 bases; bases with no gene match: 9. The germline CDR1 and CDR2 sequences are MNHEY and SMNVEV (reference sequence). The DNA for the CDR3 is TGTGCCAGCAGTCCCCAACCACAGGGGGCCAATTCACCCCTCCACTTT. It encodes CASSPQPQGANSPLHF.

This clone was detected only a few times. The J gene is TRBJ2-3, the V gene TRBV10-3, with D possibly matching TRBD2 (6 bases). The CDR3 covers 14 residues. CDR1 ENHRY and CDR2 SYGVKD come from the germline V gene. The germline V and J ends were trimmed by 6 bases and 2 bases, with 12 bases remaining between them. The CDR3 nucleotides are TGTGCCATCAGGAGGGACTCATCCACAGATACGCAGTATTTT. It encodes CAIRRDSSTDTQYF.

This clone was seen more than once but under ten times. The CDR3: CASKELAGVNEQFF. The DNA for the CDR3 is TGTGCCAGCAAGGAACTAGCGGGAGTAAATGAGCAGTTCTTC. The rearrangement uses TRBV11-2 and TRBJ2-1; 11 positions match TRBD2. The ends lost 7 bases at V and 7 bases at J; junction bases unmatched: 6. CDR3 length: 14 residues. Per the germline V gene, CDR1 is SGHAT and CDR2 is FQNNGV.

The chain recombines TRBV7-2 with TRBJ1-5; unclear D gene. The V and J ends lost 1 base and 3 bases respectively, with 10 bases between them. This CDR3 is 15 amino acids long. Germline V CDR1 and CDR2: SGHTA, FQGNSA. The CDR3 DNA is TGTGCCAGCAGCTTAGATTCACTATTCAATCAGCCCCAGCATTTT. It encodes CASSLDSLFNQPQHF.

The V gene is TRBV6-5, the J gene TRBJ2-2; D is uncertain. Between the trimmed V and J ends, which lost 6 bases and 5 bases, there was a span of 4 bases. There are 11 residues in the CDR3. Looked up from germline, CDR1 is MNHEY and CDR2 is SVGAGI. CDR3 nucleotides: TGTGCCAGCAGCAATACCGGGGAGCTGTTTTTT. Its protein product is CASSNTGELFF.

The V and J genes are TRBV5-5 and TRBJ1-1; D is unresolved. V was shortened by 2 bases and J by 8 bases, with 13 bases between the two germline ends. This CDR3 is 13 amino acids long. Germline loops: CDR1 SGHKS, CDR2 YYEKEE (reference sequence). Written as DNA, the CDR3 is TGTGCCAGCAGCTTTCTGTTTTACGGGGAAGCTTTCTTT. Its translation is CASSFLFYGEAFF.

The rearrangement links TRBV19 to TRBJ1-2; D unclear. Trimming cost V 8 bases and J 2 bases, with 21 bases left between them. The CDR3 is 16 residues long. Looked up from germline, CDR1 is LNHDA and CDR2 is SQIVND (reference sequence). The DNA of the CDR3 is TGTGCCAGTCGTGCAACGACAACCAAGTCCAACTATGGCTACACCTTC. The encoded protein is CASRATTTKSNYGYTF.

The chain carries TRBV7-2 and TRBJ1-5; D is perhaps TRBD1 (5 bases). The CDR3 is 15 amino acids. CDR1 SGHTA and CDR2 FQGNSA come from the germline V gene. V lost 1 base and J 4 bases, leaving 11 bases between the germline ends. In DNA, the CDR3 is TGTGCCAGCAGCTTAGTCAGTACAGGTAATCAGCCCCAGCATTTT. The encoded protein is CASSLVSTGNQPQHF.

The chain recombines TRBV6-2 or TRBV6-3 with TRBJ2-3, with 10 bases that match TRBD2. This CDR3 spans 18 amino acids. In germline, CDR1 is MNHEY, CDR2 SVGEGT. V lost 2 bases and J lost 3; bases outside the gene matches: 11. The CDR3 DNA reads as TGTGCCAGCAGTTACGGTCGTCTAGCGGGAGTAAGGACAGATACGCAGTATTTT. This codes for CASSYGRLAGVRTDTQYF.

V is TRBV5-1 and J is TRBJ2-5, with 10 nucleotides matching TRBD1. Losses at the gene ends were 5 bases for V and 4 bases for J; bases not matched to a gene: 8. The CDR3 covers 15 residues. Germline loops: CDR1 SGHRS, CDR2 YFSETQ. The CDR3 sequence is CASRSGTGALETQYF. The CDR3 nucleotides are TGCGCCAGCAGATCCGGGACAGGGGCCTTAGAGACCCAGTACTTC.

The chain recombines TRBV5-5 with TRBJ2-5; weak D call: TRBD2 (7 bases). The CDR3 extends over 15 amino acids. Germline V gives CDR1 SGHKS, CDR2 YYEKEE (reference sequence). Trimming left V 7 bases short and J 5 bases short, with 21 bases between. CDR3 region: CASGLTWGGHETQYF. The CDR3 nucleotides are TGTGCCAGCGGCCTCACGTGGGGGGGCCACGAGACCCAGTACTTC.

This chain uses TRBV28 with TRBJ2-5; D is perhaps TRBD1 (6 bases). From germline, CDR1 is MDHEN and CDR2 SYDVKM. With 5 bases removed from V and 4 bases from J, the gap between germline ends came to 8 bases. This CDR3 comprises 12 residues. CDR3 sequence reads: CASSGTRETQYF. The CDR3 DNA sequence: TGTGCCAGCAGTGGGACACGAGAGACCCAGTACTTC.

The rearrangement links TRBV5-1 to TRBJ2-5, with a possible D match to TRBD2 (5 bases). Per the germline V gene, CDR1 is SGHRS and CDR2 is YFSETQ. CDR3 length: 15 amino acids. Trimming took 4 bases from V and 2 from J, leaving 15 bases between them. The chain's CDR3 is CASSRKTRGQETQYF. The CDR3 DNA follows: TGCGCCAGCAGCCGCAAAACTAGAGGGCAAGAGACCCAGTACTTC.

This sequence joins TRBV13 and TRBJ1-1; TRBD1 matches 7 bases. The CDR3 covers 13 residues. V shed 6 bases, J shed 5 bases, and the junction held 6 bases outside the gene matches. The germline CDR1 and CDR2 sequences are PRHDT and FYEKMQ (reference sequence). This CDR3 reads CASRNRGGTEAFF. The CDR3 bases are TGTGCCAGCAGAAACAGGGGTGGGACTGAAGCTTTCTTT.

V gene TRBV9 combines with J gene TRBJ1-2, with TRBD1 as a possible D gene (5 bases). The CDR3 spans 12 residues. Trimming removed 7 bases from V and 8 bases from J, with 15 bases in between. Germline V gene data show CDR1 as SGDLS and CDR2 as YYNGEE. CDR3 protein: CASSTGEKGYTF. CDR3 nucleotides: TGTGCCAGCTCGACGGGGGAAAAGGGCTACACCTTC.

The rearrangement links TRBV29-1 to TRBJ2-7, with 10 bases lining up with TRBD1. Germline V gene lookup returns CDR1 SQVTM and CDR2 ANQGSEA. Trimming at V came to 7 bases and at J to 5 bases, leaving 5 bases not matched to a gene. The CDR3 has 12 amino acids. CDR3 region: CSAGTGDHEQYF. The CDR3 region has the DNA TGCAGCGCCGGGACAGGGGACCACGAGCAGTACTTC.

The V call is TRBV20-1, the J call TRBJ2-7; 8 positions agree with TRBD2. The CDR3 contains 15 residues. The trim removed 3 bases at V and 3 bases at J, leaving 10 bases unmatched. Germline CDR1 and CDR2: DFQATT and SNEGSKA (reference sequence). CDR3: CSASPLGREDYEQYF. The CDR3 DNA is TGCAGTGCTAGTCCCTTAGGGCGGGAGGACTACGAGCAGTACTTC.

This sequence joins TRBV19 and TRBJ1-6; a weak D match, TRBD1 (5 bases). This CDR3 contains 14 residues. Trimming left V 4 bases short and J 7 bases short, with 11 bases between. The V gene's germline CDR1 is LNHDA and CDR2 SQIVND (reference sequence). The CDR3 nucleotides are TGTGCCAGTAGTACCCCGGGGGGAAATTCACCCCTCCACTTT. Its translation is CASSTPGGNSPLHF.

Judged by abundance, this clone is medium-sized. The chain carries TRBV18 and TRBJ1-3; 7 nucleotides line up with TRBD1. Per the germline V gene, CDR1 is KGHSH and CDR2 is LQKENI. V lost 6 bases to trimming and J lost 0 bases; unmatched junction nucleotides: 8. The CDR3 totals 16 residues. The CDR3 DNA reads TGTGCCAGCTCCCAAGACAGGGCCCGCTCTGGAAACACCATATATTTT. Its translation is CASSQDRARSGNTIYF.

This chain uses TRBV9 with TRBJ2-3; 8 bases are a match to TRBD1. The length of the CDR3 is 16 residues. Looked up from germline, CDR1 is SGDLS and CDR2 is YYNGEE. Trimming at V came to 0 bases and at J to 2 bases, leaving 5 bases not matched to a gene. This CDR3 reads CASSVAGTGSTDTQYF. The CDR3 nucleotides read TGTGCCAGCAGCGTAGCTGGGACAGGCTCCACAGATACGCAGTATTTT.

The chain employs TRBV5-1 and TRBJ2-1; tentatively, D is TRBD1 (6 bases). CDR3 length equals 14 residues. Trimming removed 7 bases from V and 5 bases from J, with 16 bases in between. CDR1 is SGHRS, CDR2 YFSETQ, per germline. CDR3: CASGDTASDNEQFF. DNA for the CDR3: TGCGCCAGCGGGGACACAGCGTCGGACAATGAGCAGTTCTTC.

Turning to this clone: One end of the junction is discordant with germline, which a read error may explain. This CDR3 reads CATSSETSGLLVF. CDR3 nucleotide sequence: TGTGCCACCAGCAGCGAGACTAGCGGTCTACTAGTCTTC. The chain links TRBV15 to TRBJ2-1, with 9 positions matching TRBD2. The length of the CDR3 is 13 residues. Germline CDR1 reads LNHNV; CDR2 reads YYDKDF (reference sequence).

This clone occurred a few times. The chain couples TRBV12-3 or TRBV12-4 to TRBJ1-1; tentative D call: TRBD1 (6 bases). The CDR3 runs 13 residues. V was shortened by 7 bases and J by 5 bases, with 14 bases between the two germline ends. The chain's CDR3 is CASIPGTQTEAFF. The CDR3 DNA sequence: TGTGCCAGCATCCCCGGGACACAAACTGAAGCTTTCTTT.